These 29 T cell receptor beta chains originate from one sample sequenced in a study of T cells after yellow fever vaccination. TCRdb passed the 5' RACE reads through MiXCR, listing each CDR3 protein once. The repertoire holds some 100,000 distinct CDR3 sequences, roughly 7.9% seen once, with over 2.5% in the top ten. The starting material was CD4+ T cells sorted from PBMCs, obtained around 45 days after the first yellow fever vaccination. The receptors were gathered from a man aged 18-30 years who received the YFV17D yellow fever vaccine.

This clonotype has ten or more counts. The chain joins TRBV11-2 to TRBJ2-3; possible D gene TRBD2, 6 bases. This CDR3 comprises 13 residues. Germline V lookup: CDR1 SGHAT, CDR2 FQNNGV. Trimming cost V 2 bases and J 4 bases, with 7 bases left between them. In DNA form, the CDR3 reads TGTGCCAGCAGCTTAACGGGGGCAGATACGCAGTATTTT. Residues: CASSLTGADTQYF.

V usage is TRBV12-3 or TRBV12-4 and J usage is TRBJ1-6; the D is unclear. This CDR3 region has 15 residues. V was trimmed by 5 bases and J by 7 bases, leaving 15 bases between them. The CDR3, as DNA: TGTGCCAGCAGTCCGCGCCCCACTTCAAATTCACCCCTCCACTTT. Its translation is CASSPRPTSNSPLHF.

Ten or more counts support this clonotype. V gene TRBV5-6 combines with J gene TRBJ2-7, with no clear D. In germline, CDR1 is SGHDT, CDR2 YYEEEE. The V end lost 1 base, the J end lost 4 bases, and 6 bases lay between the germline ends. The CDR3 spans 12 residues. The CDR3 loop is CASSLRDYEQYF. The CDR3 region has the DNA TGTGCCAGCAGCTTGAGAGATTACGAGCAGTACTTC. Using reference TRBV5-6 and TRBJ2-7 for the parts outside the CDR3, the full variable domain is DAGVTQSPTHLIKTRGQQVTLRCSPKSGHDTVSWYQQALGQGPQFIFQYYEEEERQRGNFPDRFSGHQFPNYSSELNVNALLLGDSALYLCASSLRDYEQYFGPGTRLTVT.

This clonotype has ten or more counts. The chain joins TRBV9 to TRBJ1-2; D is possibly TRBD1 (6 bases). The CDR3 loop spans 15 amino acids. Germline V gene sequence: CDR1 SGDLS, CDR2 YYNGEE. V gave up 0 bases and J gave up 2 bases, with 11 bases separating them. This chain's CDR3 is CASSVEPGANYGYTF. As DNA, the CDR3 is TGTGCCAGCAGCGTAGAACCAGGGGCGAACTATGGCTACACCTTC.

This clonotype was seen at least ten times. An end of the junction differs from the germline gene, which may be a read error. CDR3 amino acids: CASWPRSNTGELFF. CDR3 DNA: TGTGCCAGCTGGCCGAGGTCGAATACCGGGGAGCTGTTTTTT. The V gene is TRBV12-3 or TRBV12-4, the J gene TRBJ2-2; D gene ambiguous. The CDR3 extends over 14 amino acids.

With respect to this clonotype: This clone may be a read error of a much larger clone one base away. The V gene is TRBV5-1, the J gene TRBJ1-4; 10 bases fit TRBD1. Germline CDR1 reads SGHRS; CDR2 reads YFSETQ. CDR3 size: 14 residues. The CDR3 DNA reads TGCGCCAGCAGACAAGGACAGGGGGACGAAAAACAGTTTTTT. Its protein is CASRQGQGDEKQFF.

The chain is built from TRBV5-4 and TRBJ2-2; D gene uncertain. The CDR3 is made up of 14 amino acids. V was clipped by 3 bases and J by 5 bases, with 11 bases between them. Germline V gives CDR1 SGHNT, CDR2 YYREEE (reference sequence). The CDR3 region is CASSSGGRTGELFF. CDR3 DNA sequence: TGTGCCAGCAGCTCTGGTGGACGGACCGGGGAGCTGTTTTTT.

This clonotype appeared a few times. The CDR3 region has the DNA TGCAGTGCTAGGCCAGGGTTGAACACTGAAGCTTTCTTT. Residues: CSARPGLNTEAFF. The chain has TRBV20-1 and TRBJ1-1; D perhaps matches TRBD1 (5 bases). The V gene lost 3 bases and the J gene lost 0 bases, with 8 bases spanning the gap. CDR1 and CDR2 (germline): DFQATT, SNEGSKA (reference sequence). The CDR3 runs to 13 residues.

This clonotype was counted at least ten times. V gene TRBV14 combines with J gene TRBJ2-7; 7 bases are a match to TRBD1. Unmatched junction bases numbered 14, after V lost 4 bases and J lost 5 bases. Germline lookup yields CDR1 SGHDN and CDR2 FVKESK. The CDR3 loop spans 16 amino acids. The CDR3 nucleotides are TGTGCCAGCAGCCCATCATCCCGGACAGGAATCGACGAGCAGTACTTC. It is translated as CASSPSSRTGIDEQYF.

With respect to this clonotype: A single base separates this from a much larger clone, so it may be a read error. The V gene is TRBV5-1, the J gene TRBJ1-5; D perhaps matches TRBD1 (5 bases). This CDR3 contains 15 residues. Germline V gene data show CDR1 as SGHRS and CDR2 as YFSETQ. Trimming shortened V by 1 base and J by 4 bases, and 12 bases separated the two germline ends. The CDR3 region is CASSLLAQGNQPQHF. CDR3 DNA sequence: TGCGCCAGCAGCTTGTTGGCCCAGGGTAATCAGCCCCAGCATTTT.

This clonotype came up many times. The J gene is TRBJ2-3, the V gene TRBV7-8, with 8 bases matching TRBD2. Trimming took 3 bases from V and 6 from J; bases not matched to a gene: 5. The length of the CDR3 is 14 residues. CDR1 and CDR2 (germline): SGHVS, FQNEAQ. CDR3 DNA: TGTGCCAGCAGCTTCCGGGGGGGCCAGGATACGCAGTATTTT. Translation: CASSFRGGQDTQYF. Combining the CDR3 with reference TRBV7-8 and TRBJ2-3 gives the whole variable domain GAGVSQSPRYKVAKRGQDVALRCDPISGHVSLFWYQQALGQGPEFLTYFQNEAQLDKSGLPSDRFFAERPEGSVSTLKIQRTQQEDSAVYLCASSFRGGQDTQYFGPGTRLTVL.

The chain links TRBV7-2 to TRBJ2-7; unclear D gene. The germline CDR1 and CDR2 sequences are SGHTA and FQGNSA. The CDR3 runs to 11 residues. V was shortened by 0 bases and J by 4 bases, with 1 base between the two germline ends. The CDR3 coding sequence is TGTACCAGCAGCTTAGCGTACGAGCAGTACTTC. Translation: CTSSLAYEQYF.

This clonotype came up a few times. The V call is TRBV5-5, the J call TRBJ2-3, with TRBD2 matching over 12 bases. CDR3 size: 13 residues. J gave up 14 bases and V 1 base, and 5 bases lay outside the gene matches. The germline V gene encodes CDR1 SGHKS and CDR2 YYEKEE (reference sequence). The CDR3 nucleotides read TGTGCCAGCAGCTTGCCTAGCGGGGGGGCCTCGTATTTT. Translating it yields CASSLPSGGASYF.

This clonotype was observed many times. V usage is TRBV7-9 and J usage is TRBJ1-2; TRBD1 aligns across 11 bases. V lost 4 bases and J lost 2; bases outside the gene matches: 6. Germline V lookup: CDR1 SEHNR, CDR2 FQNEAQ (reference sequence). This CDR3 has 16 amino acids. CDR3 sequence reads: CASSSRTGGLNYGYTF. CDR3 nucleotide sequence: TGTGCCAGCAGCTCCCGGACAGGGGGCCTCAACTATGGCTACACCTTC.

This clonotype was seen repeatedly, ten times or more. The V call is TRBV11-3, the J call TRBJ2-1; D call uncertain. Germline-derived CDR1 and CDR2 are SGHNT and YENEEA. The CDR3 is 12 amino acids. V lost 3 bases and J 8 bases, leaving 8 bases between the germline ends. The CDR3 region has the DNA TGTGCCAGCAGCTTTGGTGAGCATGAGCAGTTCTTC. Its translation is CASSFGEHEQFF.

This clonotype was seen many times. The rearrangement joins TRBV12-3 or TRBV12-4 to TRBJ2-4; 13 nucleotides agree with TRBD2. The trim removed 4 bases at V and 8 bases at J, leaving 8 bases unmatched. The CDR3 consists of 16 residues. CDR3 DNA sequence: TGTGCCAGCAGTTCGGGAACTAGCGGGGGGGTGTACATTCAGTACTTC. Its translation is CASSSGTSGGVYIQYF.

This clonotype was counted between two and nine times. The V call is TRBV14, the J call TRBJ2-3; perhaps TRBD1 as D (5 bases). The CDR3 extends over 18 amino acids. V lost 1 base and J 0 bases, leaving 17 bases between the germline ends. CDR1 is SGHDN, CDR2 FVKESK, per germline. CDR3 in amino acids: CASSQARGGISSTDTQYF. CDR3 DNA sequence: TGTGCCAGCAGCCAAGCAAGGGGCGGAATCTCTAGCACAGATACGCAGTATTTT.

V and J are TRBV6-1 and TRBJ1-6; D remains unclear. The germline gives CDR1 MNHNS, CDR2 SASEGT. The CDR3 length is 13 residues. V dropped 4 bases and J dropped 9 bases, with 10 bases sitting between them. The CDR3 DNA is TGTGCCAGCAGTGTAACGCTAGCTTCACCCCTCCACTTT. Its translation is CASSVTLASPLHF.

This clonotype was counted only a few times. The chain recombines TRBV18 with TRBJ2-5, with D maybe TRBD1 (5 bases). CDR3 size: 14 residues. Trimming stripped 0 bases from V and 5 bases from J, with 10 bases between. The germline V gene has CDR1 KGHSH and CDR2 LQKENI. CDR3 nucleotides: TGTGCCAGCTCACCACCGCCCAGGGCTGAGACCCAGTACTTC. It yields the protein CASSPPPRAETQYF.

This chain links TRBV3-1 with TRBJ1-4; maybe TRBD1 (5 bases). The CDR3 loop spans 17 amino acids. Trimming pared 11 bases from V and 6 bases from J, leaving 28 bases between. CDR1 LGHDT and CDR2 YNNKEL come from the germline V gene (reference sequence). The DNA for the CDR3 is TGTGCCTCCACCAAGCAGGTCCGTTGGACACGGGATGAAAAACTGTTTTTT. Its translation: CASTKQVRWTRDEKLFF.

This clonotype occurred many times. In DNA form, the CDR3 reads TGTGCCAGTACCCCGGGGGGCAAAGCTTTCTTT. Translation: CASTPGGKAFF. The chain carries TRBV12-3 or TRBV12-4 and TRBJ1-1; possibly TRBD1 for D (6 bases). The CDR3 extends over 11 amino acids. Trimming took off 9 bases at V and 9 bases at J, with 14 bases between the two ends.

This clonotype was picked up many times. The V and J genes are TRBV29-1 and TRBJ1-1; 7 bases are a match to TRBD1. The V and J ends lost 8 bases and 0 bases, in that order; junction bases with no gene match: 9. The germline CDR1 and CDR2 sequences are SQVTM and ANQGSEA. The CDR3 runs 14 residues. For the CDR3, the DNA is TGCAGCATCGGTGAGACAGGGCTGAACACTGAAGCTTTCTTT. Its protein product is CSIGETGLNTEAFF.

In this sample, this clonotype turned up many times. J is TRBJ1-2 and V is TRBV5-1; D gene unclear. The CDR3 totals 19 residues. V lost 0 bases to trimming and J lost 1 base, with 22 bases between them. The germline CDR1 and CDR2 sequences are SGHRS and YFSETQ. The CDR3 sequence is CASSLAAGSPARRNYGYTF. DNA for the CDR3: TGCGCCAGCAGCTTGGCGGCCGGGTCCCCAGCTCGACGTAACTATGGCTACACCTTC.

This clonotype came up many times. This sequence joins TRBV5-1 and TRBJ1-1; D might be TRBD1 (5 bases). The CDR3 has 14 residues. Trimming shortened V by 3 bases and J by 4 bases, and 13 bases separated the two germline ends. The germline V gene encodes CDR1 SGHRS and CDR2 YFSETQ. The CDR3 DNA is TGCGCCAGCAGCTCGTCGGGGACGCGCACTGAAGCTTTCTTT. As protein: CASSSSGTRTEAFF.

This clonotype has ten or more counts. The CDR3 reads CASSTTRLFSYEQYF. CDR3 nucleotides: TGTGCCAGTAGTACCACCCGGTTATTTTCCTACGAGCAGTACTTC. This chain connects TRBV19 to TRBJ2-7; D uncertain. V lost 4 bases and J lost 1, with 14 bases in between. The V gene's germline CDR1 is LNHDA and CDR2 SQIVND (reference sequence). CDR3 length: 15 residues.

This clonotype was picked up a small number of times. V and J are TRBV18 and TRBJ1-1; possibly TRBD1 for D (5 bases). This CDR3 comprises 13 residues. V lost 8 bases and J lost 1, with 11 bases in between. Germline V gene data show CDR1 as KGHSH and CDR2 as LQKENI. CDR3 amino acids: CASRSGENTEAFF. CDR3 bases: TGTGCCAGCCGATCGGGGGAGAACACTGAAGCTTTCTTT.

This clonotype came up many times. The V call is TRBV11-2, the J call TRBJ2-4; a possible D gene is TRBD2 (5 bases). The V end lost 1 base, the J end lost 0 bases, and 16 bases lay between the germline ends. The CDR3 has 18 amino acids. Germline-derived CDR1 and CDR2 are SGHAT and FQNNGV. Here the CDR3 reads CASSLVALRSLAKNIQYF. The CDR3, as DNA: TGTGCCAGCAGCTTAGTAGCGTTGCGGAGTTTAGCCAAAAACATTCAGTACTTC.

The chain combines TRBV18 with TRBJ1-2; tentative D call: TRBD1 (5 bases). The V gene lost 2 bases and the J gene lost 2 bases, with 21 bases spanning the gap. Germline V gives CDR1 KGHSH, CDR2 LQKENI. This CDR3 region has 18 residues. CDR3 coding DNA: TGTGCCAGCTCACCAAGTCAGCTCGGAGCAGGGCCCAACTATGGCTACACCTTC. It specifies CASSPSQLGAGPNYGYTF.

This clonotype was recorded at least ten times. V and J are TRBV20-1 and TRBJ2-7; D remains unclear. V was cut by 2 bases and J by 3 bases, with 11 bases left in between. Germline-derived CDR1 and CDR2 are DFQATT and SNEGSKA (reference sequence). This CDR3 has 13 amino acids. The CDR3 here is CSARPTPNYEQYF. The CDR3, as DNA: TGCAGTGCTAGACCCACACCGAACTACGAGCAGTACTTC.